These T cell receptor beta chains were read from a single sample in a study of prognosis after radiotherapy for stage I lung cancer. TCRdb redid the calling of the multiplex PCR reads with MiXCR, one entry per CDR3 protein. Of tens of thousands of distinct CDR3 sequences listed, around 43% are singletons. The sample was PBMCs, taken before or after stereotactic body radiation therapy (not recorded which). The receptor source for this set is a donor over 45 with non-small cell lung cancer. The CDR3 runs from the conserved cysteine through the conserved F or W. The D gene is left open where the match is weak. Clone size is stated in some rows and not others, as once, few, many or a class when expanded.

j_call | d_call | v_call | clone_size | cdr3_aa | cdr3_nt
TRBJ2-1 | TRBD2 | TRBV11-3 | once | CASSFEGTSGSLSYNEQFF | TGTGCCAGCAGCTTCGAGGGGACTAGCGGGAGTTTGTCCTACAATGAGCAGTTCTTC
TRBJ2-1 | TRBD2 | TRBV6-2/TRBV6-3 | . | CASNPALAGVSGGFF | TGTGCCAGCAATCCCGCCCTAGCGGGAGTTTCGGGCGGGTTCTTC
TRBJ2-3 | TRBD1 | TRBV29-1 | many | CSVEDPTGGASTDTQYF | TGCAGCGTTGAAGATCCGACAGGGGGCGCGAGCACAGATACGCAGTATTTT
TRBJ1-6 | . | TRBV19 | many | CASRVGGGSPLHF | TGTGCCAGTCGTGTGGGCGGGGGATCACCCCTCCACTTT
TRBJ2-7 | . | TRBV5-5 | many | CASIVGHGGEQYF | TGTGCCAGCATCGTGGGACATGGAGGGGAGCAGTACTTC
TRBJ2-1 | . | TRBV30 | . | CAWSPLGEQFF | TGTGCCTGGAGCCCCCTTGGGGAGCAGTTCTTC
TRBJ2-5 | . | TRBV11-2 | many | CASSPGGQETQYF | TGTGCCAGCAGCCCAGGAGGCCAAGAGACCCAGTACTTC
TRBJ2-1 | TRBD2 | TRBV5-1 | . | CASSLRGTSGSNEKFF | TGCGCCAGTAGCTTGCGCGGGACTAGCGGGAGCAATGAGAAGTTCTTC
TRBJ2-3 | TRBD2 | TRBV2 | . | CTSSWQLAAYTDTQYF | TGTACCAGCAGTTGGCAACTAGCGGCCTACACAGATACGCAGTATTTT
TRBJ2-3 | TRBD2 | TRBV3-1 | many | CASSPLAPTDTQYF | TGTGCCAGCAGTCCACTAGCGCCCACAGATACGCAGTATTTT
TRBJ2-1 | TRBD2 | TRBV19 | . | CASSIGTSGTSFF | TGTGCCAGTAGTATAGGGACTAGCGGGACCTCGTTCTTC
TRBJ2-2 | . | TRBV20-1 | many | CSASRQGLDTGELFF | TGCAGTGCTAGTAGACAGGGACTCGACACCGGGGAGCTGTTTTTT
TRBJ1-4 | . | TRBV6-9 | many | CASSYGRGKLFF | TGTGCCAGCAGTTACGGGCGAGGAAAACTGTTTTTT
TRBJ1-2 | . | TRBV7-8 | many | CASTPVLNYGYTF | TGTGCCAGCACCCCGGTTCTTAACTATGGCTACACCTTC
TRBJ2-3 | . | TRBV28 | . | CASSRFGRGADTDTQYF | TGTGCCAGCAGTCGATTTGGAAGGGGGGCAGACACAGATACGCAGTATTTT
TRBJ2-1 | . | TRBV9 | medium-sized | CASSNSPHQEAEQFF | TGTGCCAGCAGCAACTCACCTCACCAGGAGGCTGAGCAGTTCTTC
TRBJ2-7 | . | TRBV3-1 | many | CASSQTYYEQYF | TGTGCCAGCAGCCAAACTTACTACGAGCAGTACTTC
TRBJ2-5 | . | TRBV20-1 | many | CSARDLRKTQYF | TGCAGTGCTAGAGATCTGCGGAAGACCCAGTACTTC
TRBJ1-2 | . | TRBV28 | . | CASSPGPAYVYTF | TGCGCCAGCAGTCCGGGACCTGCCTATGTCTACACCTTC